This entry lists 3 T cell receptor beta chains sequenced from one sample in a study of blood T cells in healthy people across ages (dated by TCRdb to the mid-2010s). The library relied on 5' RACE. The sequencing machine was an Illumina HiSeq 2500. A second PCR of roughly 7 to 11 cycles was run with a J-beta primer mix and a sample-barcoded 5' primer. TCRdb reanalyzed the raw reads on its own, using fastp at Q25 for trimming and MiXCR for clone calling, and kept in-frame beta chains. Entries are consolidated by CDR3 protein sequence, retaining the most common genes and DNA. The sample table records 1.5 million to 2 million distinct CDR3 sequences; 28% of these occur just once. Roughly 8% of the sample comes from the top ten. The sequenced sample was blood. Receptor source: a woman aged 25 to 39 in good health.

CDR3: CASSFTGGRDTEAFF. The CDR3 DNA follows: TGTGCCAGCAGCTTTACAGGGGGCAGAGACACTGAAGCTTTCTTT. The V and J genes are TRBV6-6 and TRBJ1-1, with TRBD1 matching over 9 bases. Per germline, CDR1 MNHNY and CDR2 SVGAGI (reference sequence). Trimming removed 6 bases from V and 3 bases from J; junction bases left unmatched: 8. This CDR3 has 15 residues.

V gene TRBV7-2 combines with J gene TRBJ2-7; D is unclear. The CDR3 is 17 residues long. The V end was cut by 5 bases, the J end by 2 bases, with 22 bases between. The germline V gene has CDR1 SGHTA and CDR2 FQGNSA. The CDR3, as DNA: TGTGCCAGCAGCCCCGAGGTTGATCTGCCTTCCACCTACGAGCAGTACTTC. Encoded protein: CASSPEVDLPSTYEQYF.

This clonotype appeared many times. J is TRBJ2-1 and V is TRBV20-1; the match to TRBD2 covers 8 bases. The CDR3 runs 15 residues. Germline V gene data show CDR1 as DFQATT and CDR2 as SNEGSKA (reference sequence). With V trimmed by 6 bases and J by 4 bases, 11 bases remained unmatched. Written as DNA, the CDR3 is TGCAGTGCGCCAGACAGAAGACTAGCGTACAATGAGCAGTTCTTC. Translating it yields CSAPDRRLAYNEQFF.